The 29 T cell receptor beta chains reported below all come from one sample, sequenced in a study of T cells after yellow fever vaccination. TCRdb re-called the 5' RACE reads through MiXCR, storing one row per CDR3 protein. There are hundreds of thousands of distinct CDR3 sequences in the sample; less than 9.5% occur only once, and approximately 18% lies in the top ten. Specimen: PBMCs, collected 35 to 50 days after the first yellow fever vaccination. All receptors come from a man younger than 30 who received the YFV17D yellow fever vaccine.

The J gene is TRBJ2-3, the V gene TRBV4-1, with D tentatively TRBD2 (5 bases). From germline, CDR1 is MGHRA and CDR2 YSYEKL. Trimming removed 4 bases from V and 6 bases from J, with 8 bases in between. CDR3 length equals 12 residues. The CDR3 reads CASSPGMDTQYF. The CDR3 DNA follows: TGCGCCAGCAGCCCCGGGATGGATACGCAGTATTTT.

The V gene is TRBV9, the J gene TRBJ2-1; D may be TRBD1 (6 bases). V gave up 6 bases and J gave up 6 bases, with 13 bases separating them. Looked up from germline, CDR1 is SGDLS and CDR2 is YYNGEE. The CDR3 covers 13 residues. DNA for the CDR3: TGTGCCAGCACCCGAGGGGGTCGCAATGAGCAGTTCTTC. Its protein product is CASTRGGRNEQFF.

This clonotype was seen a handful of times. The chain employs TRBV20-1 and TRBJ1-6; D is ambiguous. This CDR3 contains 17 residues. V lost 0 bases and J lost 4, with 16 bases in between. Germline-derived CDR1 and CDR2 are DFQATT and SNEGSKA (reference sequence). CDR3 amino acids: CSARDHFAAAYNSPLHF. The CDR3 nucleotides are TGCAGTGCTAGAGATCATTTCGCCGCGGCATATAATTCACCCCTCCACTTT.

This clonotype showed up many times. The rearrangement joins TRBV5-1 to TRBJ1-5; D is unresolved. V dropped 4 bases and J dropped 0 bases, with 11 bases sitting between them. The CDR3 is made up of 15 amino acids. CDR1 and CDR2 (germline): SGHRS, YFSETQ. CDR3 DNA: TGCGCCAGCAGCAAAGGCACCAATAGCAATCAGCCCCAGCATTTT. Residues: CASSKGTNSNQPQHF.

In its sample, this clonotype was seen a few times. V usage is TRBV7-9 and J usage is TRBJ1-1; no definite D call. V was shortened by 3 bases and J by 10 bases, with 18 bases between the two germline ends. The CDR3 length is 14 residues. Germline assignment: CDR1 SEHNR and CDR2 FQNEAQ (reference sequence). CDR3 sequence (DNA): TGTGCCAGCAGCTTGTACGGGATTCAATATGGAGCTTTCTTT. This codes for CASSLYGIQYGAFF.

This rearrangement joins TRBV6-2 or TRBV6-3 to TRBJ2-6; D might be TRBD1 (6 bases). V gave up 6 bases and J gave up 1 base, with 28 bases separating them. The CDR3 is 21 residues long. Germline-derived CDR1 and CDR2 are MNHEY and SVGEGT. The CDR3 coding sequence is TGTGCCAGCAGAGTTATGCCCTTCAGAGGGCAGGGGAAATCTGGGGCCAACGTCCTGACTTTC. This gives the protein CASRVMPFRGQGKSGANVLTF.

The gene calls are TRBV20-1 and TRBJ2-1, with 8 bases lining up with TRBD1. Germline CDR1 is DFQATT and CDR2 is SNEGSKA (reference sequence). CDR3 size: 13 residues. V lost 6 bases, J lost 1 base, and 2 bases stayed unmatched. CDR3 sequence (DNA): TGCAGTGCCCGGACAGGGTCCTACAATGAGCAGTTCTTC. This gives the protein CSARTGSYNEQFF.

This rearrangement joins TRBV13 to TRBJ2-7; possible D gene TRBD1, 6 bases. Trimming removed 3 bases at V and 5 bases at J, with 17 bases between. This CDR3 has 15 amino acids. Germline V CDR1 and CDR2: PRHDT, FYEKMQ (reference sequence). The CDR3 region has the DNA TGTGCCAGCAGCTTCAGTGGGGGCCGCATGGACGAGCAGTACTTC. Translated: CASSFSGGRMDEQYF.

The CDR3 coding sequence is TGTGCCACCAGCCTTTCGCGCTATGGTGAAGCTTTCTTT. Its protein product is CATSLSRYGEAFF. The V call is TRBV15, the J call TRBJ1-1, with no clear D. CDR3 length: 13 amino acids. Looked up from germline, CDR1 is LNHNV and CDR2 is YYDKDF (reference sequence). Trimming took off 5 bases at V and 7 bases at J, with 14 bases between the two ends.

This clonotype was seen at least ten times. The V gene is TRBV5-1, the J gene TRBJ2-5; 11 bases line up with TRBD2. V lost 0 bases and J lost 5; bases outside the gene matches: 3. The germline gives CDR1 SGHRS, CDR2 YFSETQ. The CDR3 is 15 amino acids. The CDR3 DNA is TGCGCCAGCAGCTTGGAGGCTAGCGGGGGGGAGACCCAGTACTTC. Protein: CASSLEASGGETQYF.

The J gene is TRBJ2-6, the V gene TRBV7-9, with D possibly called TRBD1 or TRBD2 (5 bases each). V lost 4 bases to trimming and J lost 3 bases, with 13 bases between them. CDR1 is SEHNR, CDR2 FQNEAQ, per germline (reference sequence). This CDR3 region has 16 residues. The CDR3 region is CASSWGTGLGANVLTF. In nucleotides, the CDR3 is TGTGCCAGCAGCTGGGGGACGGGCCTTGGGGCCAACGTCCTGACTTTC.

This chain's CDR3 is CASIGGDTSSYNEQFF. The CDR3 nucleotides are TGTGCCAGCATCGGAGGGGACACCAGCTCCTACAATGAGCAGTTCTTC. This chain links TRBV7-2 with TRBJ2-1; D may match TRBD1 or TRBD2 (6 bases each). CDR3 length equals 16 residues. Trimming removed 7 bases from V and 0 bases from J, with 16 bases in between. Looked up from germline, CDR1 is SGHTA and CDR2 is FQGNSA.

This clonotype appeared a few times. The chain has TRBV7-8 and TRBJ2-1; TRBD2 agrees at 8 bases. The CDR3 contains 17 residues. CDR1 and CDR2 from the germline V gene are SGHVS and FQNEAQ. The junction had 8 bases not matched to a gene; V was cut back by 4 bases and J by 0 bases. The CDR3 protein is CASSSYPAGDSYNEQFF. In DNA form, the CDR3 reads TGTGCCAGCAGCTCCTATCCAGCGGGGGACTCCTACAATGAGCAGTTCTTC.

This clonotype was detected a few times. This sequence joins TRBV14 and TRBJ2-1, with 10 positions matching TRBD1. The CDR3 totals 16 residues. Germline values: CDR1 SGHDN, CDR2 FVKESK. V gave up 1 base and J gave up 6 bases; unmatched junction bases: 6. In nucleotides, the CDR3 is TGTGCCAGCAGCCAAGGGGGACAGGGGTGGACCAATGAGCAGTTCTTC. It codes for CASSQGGQGWTNEQFF.

The genes are TRBV20-1 and TRBJ1-4; D unresolved. The germline gives CDR1 DFQATT, CDR2 SNEGSKA (reference sequence). V lost 5 bases to trimming and J lost 6 bases, with 10 bases between them. This CDR3 spans 12 amino acids. CDR3 residues: CSAFGPDEKLFF. The CDR3, as DNA: TGCAGTGCTTTCGGACCCGATGAAAAACTGTTTTTT.

There are many counts of this clonotype. V gene TRBV12-3 or TRBV12-4 combines with J gene TRBJ2-3, with D hard to call. This CDR3 region has 13 residues. V was cut by 2 bases and J by 0 bases, with 3 bases left in between. The CDR3 DNA follows: TGTGCCAGCAGTTTATACAGCACAGATACGCAGTATTTT. Amino acid sequence: CASSLYSTDTQYF.

There are many counts of this clonotype. This chain joins TRBV6-4 and TRBJ1-6; 8 nucleotides line up with TRBD1. The V and J ends lost 7 bases and 8 bases, in that order; junction bases with no gene match: 22. CDR3 length: 19 residues. Germline lookup yields CDR1 MRHNA and CDR2 SNTAGT. CDR3 sequence (DNA): TGTGCCAGCATCCCACAAGTCCGCGGGGCGCAGGGGGCCGATTCACCCCTCCACTTT. As protein: CASIPQVRGAQGADSPLHF.

The chain combines TRBV7-9 with TRBJ2-5; possibly TRBD1 or TRBD2 for D (7 bases each). The CDR3 is 13 residues long. The ends were cut back, 1 base at V and 9 bases at J, with 12 bases in the middle. Germline V CDR1 and CDR2: SEHNR, FQNEAQ (reference sequence). DNA of the CDR3: TGTGCCAGCAGCTTAGGGGACAGCGGGGCCCAGTACTTC. It encodes CASSLGDSGAQYF. Drawing the rest from reference TRBV7-9 and TRBJ2-5, the complete variable domain is DTGVSQNPRHKITKRGQNVTFRCDPISEHNRLYWYRQTLGQGPEFLTYFQNEAQLEKSRLLSDRFSAERPKGSFSTLEIQRTEQGDSAMYLCASSLGDSGAQYFGPGTRLLVL.

This clonotype has a handful of counts. The chain couples TRBV12-3 or TRBV12-4 to TRBJ1-2; D remains unclear. Between the trimmed V and J ends, which lost 0 bases and 10 bases, there was a span of 15 bases. This CDR3 is 14 amino acids long. Here the CDR3 reads CASSLASRASDYTF. For the CDR3, the DNA is TGTGCCAGCAGTTTAGCGAGCCGGGCGAGCGACTACACCTTC.

The sample holds many counts of this clonotype. The chain links TRBV5-1 to TRBJ2-7; 9 bases line up with TRBD1. V trimming: 2 bases; J trimming: 7 bases; junction bases outside the gene matches: 7. Germline V gene data show CDR1 as SGHRS and CDR2 as YFSETQ. The CDR3 is made up of 14 amino acids. The CDR3 DNA follows: TGCGCCAGCAGCTTCGGACAGGGGTCCGGGGAGCAGTACGTC. Translation gives CASSFGQGSGEQYV.

This clonotype came up a few times. This rearrangement joins TRBV20-1 to TRBJ1-4; tentatively, D is TRBD1 (6 bases). CDR3 length: 15 residues. Germline V gene data show CDR1 as DFQATT and CDR2 as SNEGSKA (reference sequence). The ends were cut back, 7 bases at V and 1 base at J, with 16 bases in the middle. CDR3 loop: CSVRRPTGTNEKLFF. In DNA form, the CDR3 reads TGCAGTGTCAGACGCCCGACAGGAACTAATGAAAAACTGTTTTTT.

This chain connects TRBV9 to TRBJ1-6; 8 bases map to TRBD1. The CDR3 is 15 residues long. With V trimmed by 4 bases and J by 9 bases, 9 bases remained unmatched. Germline CDR1 reads SGDLS; CDR2 reads YYNGEE. CDR3 nucleotides: TGTGCCAGCAGCCCAGACAGGGGAGGCGGTTCACCCCTCCACTTT. Translation: CASSPDRGGGSPLHF.

This rearrangement joins TRBV7-2 to TRBJ2-5; D may correspond to TRBD1 or TRBD2 (6 bases each). Germline V gene lookup returns CDR1 SGHTA and CDR2 FQGNSA. The CDR3 is 14 residues long. V lost 5 bases, J lost 5 bases, and 15 bases lay in between. This CDR3 reads CASSEEGGRETQYF. DNA of the CDR3: TGTGCCAGCAGCGAAGAGGGGGGTCGGGAGACCCAGTACTTC.

The chain links TRBV12-3 or TRBV12-4 to TRBJ2-5, with D unclear. The CDR3 is made up of 11 amino acids. V was shortened by 5 bases and J by 6 bases, with 7 bases between the two germline ends. DNA for the CDR3: TGTGCCAGCAGTAGAGAGAAGACCCAGTACTTC. It specifies CASSREKTQYF.

V and J are TRBV4-1 and TRBJ2-5; 11 nucleotides match TRBD2. The trim removed 4 bases at V and 5 bases at J, leaving 6 bases unmatched. This CDR3 spans 15 amino acids. The germline gives CDR1 MGHRA, CDR2 YSYEKL. The CDR3: CASSRNSGGVETQYF. Here the CDR3 DNA reads TGCGCCAGCAGCCGTAATAGCGGGGGGGTTGAGACCCAGTACTTC.

This sequence joins TRBV20-1 and TRBJ2-3; perhaps D is TRBD1 or TRBD2 (6 bases each). CDR3 size: 14 residues. Germline CDR1 is DFQATT and CDR2 is SNEGSKA (reference sequence). V was clipped by 1 base and J by 0 bases, with 8 bases between them. The CDR3 sequence: CSARVGGSTDTQYF. DNA for the CDR3: TGCAGTGCTAGAGTAGGGGGGAGCACAGATACGCAGTATTTT.

In this sample, this clonotype turned up a few times. V and J are TRBV2 and TRBJ1-1; 8 nucleotides line up with TRBD1. V dropped 9 bases and J dropped 0; count of bases not matched to a gene: 6. Germline loops: CDR1 SNHLY, CDR2 FYNNEI. This CDR3 spans 14 amino acids. CDR3 region: CARTWDRMNTEAFF. The CDR3 nucleotides are TGTGCCAGGACTTGGGACAGGATGAACACTGAAGCTTTCTTT.

This clonotype was picked up a small number of times. The chain carries TRBV7-8 and TRBJ2-2; D is undetermined. The V end was cut by 1 base, the J end by 1 base, with 7 bases between. Germline CDR1 SGHVS, CDR2 FQNEAQ. The CDR3 spans 15 residues. CDR3 in amino acids: CASSLVGKNTGELFF. CDR3 sequence (DNA): TGTGCCAGCAGCTTAGTCGGCAAGAACACCGGGGAGCTGTTTTTT.

There are a few counts of this clonotype. V is TRBV7-2 and J is TRBJ1-5; D is undetermined. V lost 3 bases, J lost 3 bases, and 3 bases lay in between. Germline CDR1 SGHTA, CDR2 FQGNSA. The CDR3 is 12 amino acids. The chain's CDR3 is CASSLFNQPQHF. The CDR3 nucleotides are TGTGCCAGCAGCTTGTTCAATCAGCCCCAGCATTTT.